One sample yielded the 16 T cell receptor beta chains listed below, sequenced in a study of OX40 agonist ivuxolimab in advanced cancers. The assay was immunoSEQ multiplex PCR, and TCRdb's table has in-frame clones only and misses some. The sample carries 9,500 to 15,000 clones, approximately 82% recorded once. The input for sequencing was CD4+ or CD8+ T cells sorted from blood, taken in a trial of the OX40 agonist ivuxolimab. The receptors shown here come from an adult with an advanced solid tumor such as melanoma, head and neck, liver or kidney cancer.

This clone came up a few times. DNA for the CDR3: TGTGCCAGCAGCTATAGCAGCTTCTCCTACAATGAGCAGTTCTTC. It specifies CASSYSSFSYNEQFF. The rearrangement joins TRBV5-6 to TRBJ2-1; no clear D. The V end lost 3 bases, the J end lost 0 bases, and 10 bases lay between the germline ends. The germline gives CDR1 SGHDT, CDR2 YYEEEE. The CDR3 is made up of 15 amino acids.

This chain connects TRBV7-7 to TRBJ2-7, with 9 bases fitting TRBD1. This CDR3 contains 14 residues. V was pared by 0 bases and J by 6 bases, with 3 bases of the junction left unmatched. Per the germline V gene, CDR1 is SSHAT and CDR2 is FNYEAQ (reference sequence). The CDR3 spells CASSLATGGGEQYF. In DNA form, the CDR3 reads TGTGCCAGCAGCTTAGCGACAGGGGGTGGCGAGCAGTACTTC.

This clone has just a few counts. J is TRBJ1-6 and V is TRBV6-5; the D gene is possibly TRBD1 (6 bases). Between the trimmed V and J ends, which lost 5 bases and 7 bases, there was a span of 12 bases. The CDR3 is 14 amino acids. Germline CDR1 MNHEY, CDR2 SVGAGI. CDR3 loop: CASSTGGGNSPLHF. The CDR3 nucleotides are TGTGCCAGCAGTACCGGAGGGGGAAATTCACCCCTCCACTTT.

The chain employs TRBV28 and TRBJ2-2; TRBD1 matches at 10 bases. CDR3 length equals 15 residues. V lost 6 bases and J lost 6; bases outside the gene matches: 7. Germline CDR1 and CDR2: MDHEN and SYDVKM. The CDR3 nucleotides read TGTGCCAGCAGCGAGGGGACAGGGGATGCCGGGGAGCTGTTTTTT. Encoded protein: CASSEGTGDAGELFF.

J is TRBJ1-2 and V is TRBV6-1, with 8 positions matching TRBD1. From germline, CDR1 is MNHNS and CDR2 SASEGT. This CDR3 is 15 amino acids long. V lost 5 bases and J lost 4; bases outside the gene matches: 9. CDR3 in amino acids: CASSTRTGRAYGYTF. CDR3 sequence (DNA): TGTGCCAGCAGTACCCGGACAGGGAGGGCCTATGGCTACACCTTC.

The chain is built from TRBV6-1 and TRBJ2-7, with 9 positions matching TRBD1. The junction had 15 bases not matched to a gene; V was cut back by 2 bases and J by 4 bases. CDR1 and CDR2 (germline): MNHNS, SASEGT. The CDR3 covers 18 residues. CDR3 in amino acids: CASSESNRPGQGKYEQYF. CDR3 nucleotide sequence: TGTGCCAGCAGTGAATCGAACCGCCCGGGACAGGGTAAATACGAGCAGTACTTC.

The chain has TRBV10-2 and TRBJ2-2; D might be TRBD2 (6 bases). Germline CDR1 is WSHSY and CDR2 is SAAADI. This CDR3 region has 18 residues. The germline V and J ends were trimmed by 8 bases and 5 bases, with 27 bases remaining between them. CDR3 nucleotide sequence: TGCGCCAGCCGCCCAACCCGCGAGGGGCTAGCGATGACCGGGGAGCTGTTTTTT. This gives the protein CASRPTREGLAMTGELFF.

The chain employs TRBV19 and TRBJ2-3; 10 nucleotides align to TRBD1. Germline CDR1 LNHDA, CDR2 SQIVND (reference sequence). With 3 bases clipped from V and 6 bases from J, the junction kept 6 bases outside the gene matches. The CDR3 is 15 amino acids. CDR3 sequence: CASSMWDRGTDTQYF. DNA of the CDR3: TGTGCCAGTAGTATGTGGGACAGGGGAACCGATACGCAGTATTTT.

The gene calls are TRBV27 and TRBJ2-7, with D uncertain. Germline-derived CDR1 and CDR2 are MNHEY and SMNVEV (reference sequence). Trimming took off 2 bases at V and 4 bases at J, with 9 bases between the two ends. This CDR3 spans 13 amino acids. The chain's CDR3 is CASSLRVSYEQYF. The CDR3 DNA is TGTGCCAGCAGTTTAAGGGTCAGTTACGAGCAGTACTTC.

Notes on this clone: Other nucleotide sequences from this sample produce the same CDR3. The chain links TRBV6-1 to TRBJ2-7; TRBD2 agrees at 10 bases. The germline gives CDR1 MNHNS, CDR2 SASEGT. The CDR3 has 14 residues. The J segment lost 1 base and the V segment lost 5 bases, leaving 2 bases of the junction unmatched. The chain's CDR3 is CASSWTSGSYEQYF. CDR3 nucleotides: TGTGCCAGCAGTTGGACTAGCGGTTCCTACGAGCAGTACTTC.

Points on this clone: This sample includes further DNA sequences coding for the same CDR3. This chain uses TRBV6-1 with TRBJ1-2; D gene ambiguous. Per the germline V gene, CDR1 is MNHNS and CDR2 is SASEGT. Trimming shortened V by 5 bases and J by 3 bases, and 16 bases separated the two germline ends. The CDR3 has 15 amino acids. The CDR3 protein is CASSPLGPWDYGYTF. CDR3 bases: TGTGCCAGCAGTCCGCTGGGCCCCTGGGACTATGGCTACACCTTC.

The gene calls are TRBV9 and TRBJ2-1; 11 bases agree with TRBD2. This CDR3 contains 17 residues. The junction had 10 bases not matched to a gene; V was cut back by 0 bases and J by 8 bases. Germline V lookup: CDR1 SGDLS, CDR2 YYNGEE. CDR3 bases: TGTGCCAGCAGCGTAGGGGAACTAGCGGGAGTGGTATATGAGCAGTTCTTC. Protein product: CASSVGELAGVVYEQFF.

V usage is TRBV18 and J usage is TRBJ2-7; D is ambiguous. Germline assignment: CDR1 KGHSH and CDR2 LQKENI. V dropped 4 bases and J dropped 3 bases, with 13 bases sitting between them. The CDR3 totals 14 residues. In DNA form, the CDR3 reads TGTGCCAGCTCACTTGCCGGGTCCATCTACGAGCAGTACTTC. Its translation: CASSLAGSIYEQYF.

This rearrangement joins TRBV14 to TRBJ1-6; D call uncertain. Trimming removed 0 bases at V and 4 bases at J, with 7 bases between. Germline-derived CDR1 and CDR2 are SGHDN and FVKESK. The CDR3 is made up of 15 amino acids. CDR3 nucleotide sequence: TGTGCCAGCAGCCAAGAAACCCCTTATAATTCACCCCTCCACTTT. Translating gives CASSQETPYNSPLHF.

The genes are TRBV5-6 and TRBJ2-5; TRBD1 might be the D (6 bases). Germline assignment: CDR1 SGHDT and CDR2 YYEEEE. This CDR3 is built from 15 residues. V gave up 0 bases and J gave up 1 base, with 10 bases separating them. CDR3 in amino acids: CASSLARTVQETQYF. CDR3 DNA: TGTGCCAGCAGCTTGGCCCGGACAGTCCAAGAGACCCAGTACTTC.

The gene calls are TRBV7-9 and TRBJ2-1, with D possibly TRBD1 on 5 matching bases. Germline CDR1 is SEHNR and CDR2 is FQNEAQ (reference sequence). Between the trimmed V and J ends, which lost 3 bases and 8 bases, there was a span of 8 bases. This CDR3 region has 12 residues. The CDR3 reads CASSLDIDEQFF. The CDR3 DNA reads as TGTGCCAGCAGCTTGGACATTGATGAGCAGTTCTTC.